This T cell receptor (beta chain) appears in the sequencing data of a study of cytomegalovirus exposure and HLA in healthy donors. About the research overall: As an earlier analysis found, 150 million to 200 million T cells yielded 117 million unique TCR beta sequences.

In regard to this clone: Its antigen is undetermined.

PCR amplification relied on 60 Vbeta primers (plus 13 Jbeta primers). The protocol was immunoSEQ multiplex PCR, while the TCRdb copy is restricted to in-frame clones and leaves out a portion. This repertoire shows under 150,000 clones, about 80% found once; its top ten account for under 9.5%. Study results and caveats: TCR beta sequences numbering more than 15,000 were associated with HLA alleles at 0.05 false discovery rate in a later analysis. Later analysis identified a missense DCLRE1C variant that was linked to TCR beta V- and J-gene trimming. According to a later analysis, donors in an Asian-associated ancestry cluster reportedly had fewer N-insertions than the approximately 670-donor mean.

The specimen was PBMCs. This TCR derives from a woman between 45 and 60 years old in good health and CMV-seropositive.

CDR3 sequence: CASSQPGGRYEQYF. In DNA form, the CDR3 reads TGCGCCAGCAGCCAACCGGGAGGCCGATACGAGCAGTACTTC. This chain connects TRBV5-1 to TRBJ2-7, with 7 bases lining up with TRBD2. J lost 4 bases, V lost 4 bases, and 8 bases had no gene match. This CDR3 region has 14 residues. Germline CDR1 SGHRS, CDR2 YFSETQ.